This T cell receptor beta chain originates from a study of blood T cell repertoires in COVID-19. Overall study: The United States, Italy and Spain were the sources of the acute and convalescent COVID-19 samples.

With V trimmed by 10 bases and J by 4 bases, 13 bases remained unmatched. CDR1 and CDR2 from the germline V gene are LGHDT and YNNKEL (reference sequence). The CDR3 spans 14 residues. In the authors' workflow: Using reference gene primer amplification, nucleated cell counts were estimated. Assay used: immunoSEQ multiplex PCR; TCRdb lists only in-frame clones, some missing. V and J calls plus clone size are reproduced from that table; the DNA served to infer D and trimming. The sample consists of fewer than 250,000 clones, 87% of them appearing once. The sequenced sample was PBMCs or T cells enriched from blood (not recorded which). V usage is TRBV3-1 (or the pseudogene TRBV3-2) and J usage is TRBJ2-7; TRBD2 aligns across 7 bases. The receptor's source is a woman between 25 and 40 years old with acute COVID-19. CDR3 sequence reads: CATHGGGLKYEQYF. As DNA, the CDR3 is TGTGCCACCCATGGGGGGGGGTTGAAATACGAGCAGTACTTC.